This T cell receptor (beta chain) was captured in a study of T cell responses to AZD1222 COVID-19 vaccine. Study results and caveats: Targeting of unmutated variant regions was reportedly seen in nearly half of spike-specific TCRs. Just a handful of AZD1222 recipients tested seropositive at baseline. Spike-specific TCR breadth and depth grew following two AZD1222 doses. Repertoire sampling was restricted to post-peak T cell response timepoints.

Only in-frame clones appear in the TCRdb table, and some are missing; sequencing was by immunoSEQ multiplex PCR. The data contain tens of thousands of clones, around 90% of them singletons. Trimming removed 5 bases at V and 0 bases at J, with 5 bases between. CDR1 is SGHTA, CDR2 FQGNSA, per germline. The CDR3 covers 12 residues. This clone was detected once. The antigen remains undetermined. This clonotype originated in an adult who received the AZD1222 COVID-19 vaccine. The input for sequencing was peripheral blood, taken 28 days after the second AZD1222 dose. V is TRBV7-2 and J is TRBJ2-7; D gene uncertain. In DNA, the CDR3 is TGTGCCAGCAGCCCTAGCTCCTACGAGCAGTACTTC. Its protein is CASSPSSYEQYF.